A selection of T cell receptor beta chains follows, all from one sample in a study of tumor-infiltrating lymphocytes in localized non-small cell lung cancer. Method: immunoSEQ multiplex PCR; TCRdb's copy keeps in-frame clones and lacks some. The repertoire holds about 12,000 clones, with around 80% as singletons. The sequenced material came from lung tumor tissue. These receptors all stem from a human donor with non-small cell lung cancer. CDR3s include the opening cysteine and the closing phenylalanine or tryptophan. D genes are given only for firm matches. Size is stated for part of the rows, as once, few or many counts, or as a class when the clone is expanded.

abundance	v_gene	d_gene	j_gene	len	CDR3aa	CDR3nt
NA	TRBV6-5	NA	TRBJ1-1	14	CASSYQVGHTEAFF	TGTGCCAGCAGTTACCAGGTGGGGCACACTGAAGCTTTCTTT
once	TRBV4-1	NA	TRBJ1-1	17	CASSPPREGEIHTEAFF	TGCGCCAGCAGCCCCCCTCGAGAAGGGGAAATTCACACTGAAGCTTTCTTT
NA	TRBV5-1	TRBD2	TRBJ2-3	15	CASRAGGGNTDTQYF	TGCGCCAGCCGGGCTGGCGGGGGTAACACAGATACGCAGTATTTT
few	TRBV4-1	NA	TRBJ1-1	15	CASSPKDRPNTEAFF	TGCGCCAGCAGCCCCAAGGACAGACCAAACACTGAAGCTTTCTTT
NA	TRBV30	TRBD2	TRBJ2-3	17	CAWSVYGRGVQTDTQYF	TGTGCCTGGAGTGTCTATGGGCGGGGGGTCCAAACAGATACGCAGTATTTT
NA	TRBV5-1	NA	TRBJ1-1	14	CASSIDTGLTEAFF	TGCGCCAGCAGCATAGACACAGGGTTAACTGAAGCTTTCTTT
NA	TRBV5-1	TRBD2	TRBJ2-7	14	CASSPGLAGYEQYF	TGCGCCAGCAGCCCGGGGCTAGCGGGATACGAGCAGTACTTC
NA	TRBV7-8	TRBD1	TRBJ1-1	17	CASSLYGTGGANTEAFF	TGTGCCAGCAGCTTATACGGGACAGGGGGCGCGAACACTGAAGCTTTCTTT
NA	TRBV29-1	NA	TRBJ2-7	14	CSVLRDPNSYEQYF	TGCAGCGTACTCCGGGACCCCAACTCCTACGAGCAGTACTTC
few	TRBV5-1	NA	TRBJ2-5	13	CASSLVVEETQYF	TGCGCCAGCAGCTTGGTGGTGGAAGAGACCCAGTACTTC
NA	TRBV5-5	TRBD1	TRBJ1-2	16	CASSLGTGPSNYGYTF	TGTGCCAGCAGCTTAGGGACAGGGCCCTCCAACTATGGCTACACCTTC
NA	TRBV5-5	NA	TRBJ2-5	13	CASSLRREETQYF	TGTGCCAGCAGCTTGAGGAGGGAGGAGACCCAGTACTTC
NA	TRBV6-4	NA	TRBJ1-1	13	CASSDGPLTEAFF	TGTGCCAGCAGTGACGGCCCCCTCACTGAAGCTTTCTTT
NA	TRBV30	NA	TRBJ2-1	15	CAWSPGRAFYNEQFF	TGTGCCTGGAGTCCCGGGCGGGCCTTCTACAATGAGCAGTTCTTC
NA	TRBV5-4	NA	TRBJ2-7	12	CASSSGINEQYF	TGTGCCAGCAGCTCTGGAATAAACGAGCAGTACTTC
few	TRBV27	NA	TRBJ1-6	16	CASSLSRSSYNSPLHF	TGTGCCAGCAGTTTATCCCGGTCCTCCTATAATTCACCCCTCCACTTT
NA	TRBV19	NA	TRBJ2-7	13	CASSVGGIYEQYF	TGTGCCAGTAGTGTCGGAGGAATCTACGAGCAGTACTTC
NA	TRBV18	NA	TRBJ1-6	14	CASSPPGYNSPLHF	TGTGCCAGCTCACCACCGGGTTATAATTCACCCCTCCACTTT
NA	TRBV19	NA	TRBJ2-5	14	CASSIFGGQETQYF	TGTGCCAGTAGTATTTTTGGGGGACAAGAGACCCAGTACTTC
NA	TRBV6-6	NA	TRBJ2-7	13	CASSHGSSYEQYF	TGTGCCAGCAGTCACGGGAGCTCCTACGAGCAGTACTTC
few	TRBV30	TRBD1	TRBJ1-1	15	CAWSVRTGGWTEAFF	TGTGCCTGGAGTGTACGTACAGGGGGCTGGACTGAAGCTTTCTTT
NA	TRBV7-7	NA	TRBJ2-2	15	CASSSRGIATGELFF	TGTGCCAGCAGCTCCCGGGGCATTGCCACCGGGGAGCTGTTTTTT
NA	TRBV7-9	NA	TRBJ1-5	15	CASSLGGRSNQPQHF	TGTGCCAGCAGCTTAGGAGGGCGTAGCAATCAGCCCCAGCATTTT
NA	TRBV6-5	TRBD1	TRBJ1-2	12	CASRTGQAGYTF	TGTGCCAGCAGAACGGGACAGGCGGGCTACACCTTC
few	TRBV7-6	NA	TRBJ1-1	12	CASGEDRDEAFF	TGTGCCAGCGGAGAAGATCGGGATGAAGCTTTCTTT
NA	TRBV6-1	NA	TRBJ1-5	13	CASSWGEDQPQHF	TGTGCCAGCAGTTGGGGGGAGGATCAGCCCCAGCATTTT
NA	TRBV18	TRBD1	TRBJ2-2	15	CASSLTGENTGELFF	TGTGCCAGCTCACTGACAGGGGAGAACACCGGGGAGCTGTTTTTT
NA	TRBV18	TRBD1	TRBJ2-7	15	CASSLPGQGPYEQYF	TGTGCCAGCTCACTCCCGGGACAGGGACCCTACGAGCAGTACTTC
NA	TRBV6-5	NA	TRBJ1-1	12	CASSYHNTEAFF	TGTGCCAGCAGCTACCACAACACTGAAGCTTTCTTT
NA	TRBV10-1	NA	TRBJ2-3	16	CASSESTRGSADTQYF	TGCGCCAGCAGTGAGTCGACTCGGGGGAGCGCAGATACGCAGTATTTT
NA	TRBV19	TRBD1	TRBJ1-6	20	CASSPSVGQGYGSYNSPLHF	TGTGCCAGTAGTCCCTCCGTGGGACAGGGTTATGGCTCCTATAATTCACCCCTCCACTTT
NA	TRBV5-1	NA	TRBJ1-4	15	CASSLAGRGNEKLFF	TGCGCCAGCAGCTTGGCAGGCAGGGGTAATGAAAAACTGTTTTTT
NA	TRBV30	NA	TRBJ1-1	14	CAWSVPGGLAEAFF	TGTGCCTGGAGTGTACCCGGGGGGCTCGCTGAAGCTTTCTTT
NA	TRBV2	NA	TRBJ1-3	12	CASRWEGQTIYF	TGTGCCAGCAGATGGGAAGGACAAACCATATATTTT
NA	TRBV2	NA	TRBJ2-7	13	CASNPGPTYEQYF	TGTGCCAGCAACCCCGGACCGACCTACGAGCAGTACTTC
NA	TRBV19	TRBD1	TRBJ1-6	15	CASSTRTGDNSPLHF	TGTGCCAGTAGTACCCGGACAGGGGATAATTCACCCCTCCACTTT
NA	TRBV6-6	NA	TRBJ1-1	13	CASTKVIFTEAFF	TGTGCCAGCACCAAGGTGATATTCACTGAAGCTTTCTTT
NA	TRBV6-6	NA	TRBJ1-1	16	CASSHPGGRRDTEAFF	TGTGCCAGCAGCCACCCCGGGGGGCGCCGGGACACTGAAGCTTTCTTT
NA	TRBV5-8	NA	TRBJ1-5	12	CASSLSNQPQHF	TGTGCCAGCAGCCTCAGCAATCAGCCCCAGCATTTT